This T cell receptor (beta chain) was documented in a study of regulatory T cells in long-lasting Graves disease. Noted time point: newly diagnosed GD, antithyroid drugs for less than 3 months. The TCR library was made from RNA that had been extracted from PBMCs in TRIzol. Graves' disease diagnosis relied on American Thyroid Association guidelines. The CDR3 sequence is 16 residues long. CDR1 is KGHDR and CDR2 is SFDVKD in the germline V gene. V lost 1 base and J 6 bases, leaving 14 bases between the germline ends. Sequencing libraries for TCR beta were prepared with iRepertoire HTBI primers and Arm-PCR of CDR3 regions. Each CDR3 protein is one row after TCRdb ran MiXCR on the multiplex PCR reads. Of 500,000 or so distinct CDR3 sequences in the sample, around 16% were seen once. Study-wide points: Accuracy may have suffered from the small sample size.

This clonotype has just a few counts. Antigen: not known. Another study also made use of these data, one on T cells in Graves' hyperthyroidism and ophthalmopathy. That report adds: The TCR CDR3 was amplified in a first-round RT-PCR using the HTBI primer set.

Sequencing was performed on peripheral blood mononuclear cells (PBMCs), taken at new diagnosis, from a patient treated with antithyroid drugs. This TCR was recovered from a man aged 40-49 years with Graves disease. The chain has TRBV24-1 and TRBJ2-2; D may match TRBD1 or TRBD2 (6 bases each). The CDR3 sequence is CATSDLKSRGAGELFF. CDR3 coding DNA: TGTGCCACCAGTGATTTAAAATCGAGGGGGGCCGGGGAGCTGTTTTTT.